These 23 T cell receptor beta chains originate from one sample sequenced in a study of T cell repertoires in cytomegalovirus infection (dated by TCRdb to about 2019). TCRdb shows the sequencer as Illumina HiSeq 1500. TCRdb redid the processing of the public reads, applying fastp at Q25 and MiXCR, and retained in-frame beta chains. Identical CDR3 protein sequences are pooled into one entry, listed with their most common genes and DNA. Here the sample has a few hundred thousand distinct CDR3 sequences; roughly 13% occur a single time. Around 8.1% of the sample belongs to the ten largest clones. The sample consisted of PBMCs. The receptors shown here come from a human donor in good health (CMV status not recorded). Some clones in this sample may be carry-over from other donors' samples.

This clonotype was observed many times. This chain uses TRBV6-2 or TRBV6-3 with TRBJ1-5, with a tentative D call TRBD1 (6 bases). This CDR3 contains 14 residues. With 7 bases removed from V and 4 bases from J, the gap between germline ends came to 14 bases. Germline assignment: CDR1 MNHEY and CDR2 SVGEGT. The CDR3 bases are TGTGCCAGCAACCCGACAGGTTGGAATCAGCCCCAGCATTTT. Protein product: CASNPTGWNQPQHF.

This clonotype was recorded a few times. The V gene is TRBV7-9, the J gene TRBJ2-5, with TRBD2 matching 11 bases. The CDR3 runs 17 residues. Germline CDR1 and CDR2: SEHNR and FQNEAQ (reference sequence). The ends lost 2 bases at V and 2 bases at J; junction bases unmatched: 7. The CDR3 region is CASSLLGTSGAQETQYF. CDR3 DNA sequence: TGTGCCAGCAGCTTACTTGGGACTAGCGGAGCTCAAGAGACCCAGTACTTC. The full variable domain, its missing parts supplied by reference TRBV7-9 and TRBJ2-5, is DTGVSQNPRHKITKRGQNVTFRCDPISEHNRLYWYRQTLGQGPEFLTYFQNEAQLEKSRLLSDRFSAERPKGSFSTLEIQRTEQGDSAMYLCASSLLGTSGAQETQYFGPGTRLLVL.

This clonotype was observed a handful of times. The V and J genes are TRBV15 and TRBJ1-4; no definite D call. The length of the CDR3 is 15 residues. CDR1 LNHNV and CDR2 YYDKDF come from the germline V gene (reference sequence). V was pared by 6 bases and J by 0 bases, with 11 bases between. For the CDR3, the DNA is TGTGCCACCAGGGACGGATTCTCAACTAATGAAAAACTGTTTTTT. Protein: CATRDGFSTNEKLFF.

With regard to this clonotype: The conserved phenylalanine or tryptophan normally closing the CDR3 is absent here, so this likely arose from a read error. The CDR3 nucleotides are TGTGCCAGTAGCAGGACCTACGATAACTATGGCTACACCTAC. This gives the protein CASSRTYDNYGYTY. The J gene is TRBJ1-2, the V gene TRBV19; D is undetermined. This CDR3 comprises 14 residues. V was pared by 6 bases and J by 1 base, with 12 bases between. Germline V gene data show CDR1 as LNHDA and CDR2 as SQIVND (reference sequence).

The V call is TRBV29-1, the J call TRBJ1-2; weak D call: TRBD1 (5 bases). Germline V gene lookup returns CDR1 SQVTM and CDR2 ANQGSEA. The CDR3 has 11 residues. V was trimmed by 7 bases and J by 7 bases, leaving 13 bases between them. For the CDR3, the DNA is TGCAGCGACCAGATGGGGGTTGGCTACACCTTC. Translated: CSDQMGVGYTF.

This chain links TRBV25-1 with TRBJ2-2; D not resolved. Trimming pared 5 bases from V and 5 bases from J, leaving 6 bases between. The CDR3 is made up of 12 amino acids. Germline-derived CDR1 and CDR2 are MGHDK and SYGVNS. The DNA for the CDR3 is TGTGCCAGCAGTCCTGTTACCGGGGAGCTGTTTTTT. Its protein product is CASSPVTGELFF.

The chain couples TRBV10-3 to TRBJ2-1; D possibly corresponds to TRBD2 (5 bases). This CDR3 is built from 12 residues. Trimming pared 6 bases from V and 9 bases from J, leaving 12 bases between. The germline gives CDR1 ENHRY, CDR2 SYGVKD. CDR3: CAIRDSLSEQFF. The CDR3 region has the DNA TGTGCCATCAGGGACTCCCTTAGTGAGCAGTTCTTC.

This clonotype was seen only once. J is TRBJ2-7 and V is TRBV19; no reliable D call. Germline assignment: CDR1 LNHDA and CDR2 SQIVND (reference sequence). CDR3 size: 13 residues. V was cut by 1 base and J by 4 bases, with 8 bases left in between. CDR3 bases: TGTGCCAGTAGTATAGCGGCTGGGTACGAGCAGTACTTC. It specifies CASSIAAGYEQYF.

CDR3 amino acids: CSARQGGNTEAFF. CDR3 DNA: TGCAGTGCTAGACAGGGAGGGAACACTGAAGCTTTCTTT. The chain combines TRBV20-1 with TRBJ1-1; weak D call: TRBD1 (5 bases). V was cut by 2 bases and J by 1 base, with 8 bases left in between. The CDR3 consists of 13 residues. CDR1 is DFQATT, CDR2 SNEGSKA, per germline (reference sequence).

Many counts were recorded for this clonotype. The chain links TRBV2 to TRBJ2-2; 10 nucleotides line up with TRBD1. CDR3 length equals 15 residues. Germline CDR1 and CDR2: SNHLY and FYNNEI. Losses at the gene ends were 3 bases for V and 7 bases for J; bases not matched to a gene: 5. CDR3 sequence reads: CASSDADRGNGELFF. In nucleotides, the CDR3 is TGTGCCAGCAGTGATGCGGACAGGGGGAACGGGGAGCTGTTTTTT.

This clonotype was found many times. The chain combines TRBV7-2 with TRBJ2-3; D uncertain. Trimming left V 1 base short and J 0 bases short, with 8 bases between. This CDR3 is built from 15 residues. Germline V gene sequence: CDR1 SGHTA, CDR2 FQGNSA. The CDR3 sequence: CASSLGVGSTDTQYF. CDR3 bases: TGTGCCAGCAGCTTAGGGGTGGGAAGCACAGATACGCAGTATTTT.

V gene TRBV10-3 combines with J gene TRBJ2-7, with 7 bases that match TRBD1. Germline V CDR1 and CDR2: ENHRY, SYGVKD. This CDR3 has 13 residues. The ends lost 7 bases at V and 1 base at J; junction bases unmatched: 4. This chain's CDR3 is CAITRQGSYEQYF. Here the CDR3 DNA reads TGTGCCATCACCAGACAGGGTTCCTACGAGCAGTACTTC.

This clonotype occurred a few times. The chain uses TRBV20-1 and TRBJ2-7, with TRBD2 matching over 8 bases. The CDR3 runs 14 residues. The V and J ends lost 1 base and 4 bases, in that order; junction bases with no gene match: 6. The germline gives CDR1 DFQATT, CDR2 SNEGSKA (reference sequence). CDR3 amino acids: CSARGSGSLYEQYF. The CDR3 DNA sequence: TGCAGTGCTAGAGGCAGCGGGAGTCTTTACGAGCAGTACTTC.

This clonotype was found many times. The rearrangement joins TRBV20-1 to TRBJ2-3; TRBD1 is a possible D gene (6 bases). The V end was cut by 6 bases, the J end by 4 bases, with 17 bases between. The germline V gene encodes CDR1 DFQATT and CDR2 SNEGSKA (reference sequence). This CDR3 is 14 amino acids long. CDR3 coding DNA: TGCAGTGCGTCTAAGGGGGTGGAAGCAGATACGCAGTATTTT. The encoded protein is CSASKGVEADTQYF.

This clonotype has at least ten counts. The chain joins TRBV12-3 or TRBV12-4 to TRBJ1-1; D unresolved. V lost 2 bases to trimming and J lost 4 bases, with 11 bases between them. The CDR3 loop spans 14 amino acids. CDR3 sequence reads: CASSLSAGGTEAFF. CDR3 DNA: TGTGCCAGCAGTTTAAGCGCAGGCGGCACTGAAGCTTTCTTT.

This clonotype was found many times. The chain has TRBV28 and TRBJ1-5; TRBD1 is a possible D gene (5 bases). V lost 6 bases to trimming and J lost 7 bases, with 19 bases between them. The germline V gene encodes CDR1 MDHEN and CDR2 SYDVKM. This CDR3 has 15 residues. CDR3 coding DNA: TGTGCCAGCAGATCCGGGACGGGGATTGGGCAGCCCCAGCATTTT. This gives the protein CASRSGTGIGQPQHF.

This clonotype was counted between two and nine times. The CDR3 here is CSARDGNNYGYTF. The CDR3 nucleotides are TGCAGTGCTAGAGATGGGAATAACTATGGCTACACCTTC. The chain has TRBV20-1 and TRBJ1-2; D is ambiguous. From germline, CDR1 is DFQATT and CDR2 SNEGSKA (reference sequence). This CDR3 comprises 13 residues. Trimming left V 0 bases short and J 1 base short, with 6 bases between.

This clonotype was counted only a few times. The chain combines TRBV7-2 with TRBJ2-2, with 7 bases aligning to TRBD2. The CDR3 totals 14 residues. The V and J ends lost 5 bases and 6 bases, in that order; junction bases with no gene match: 6. Germline V lookup: CDR1 SGHTA, CDR2 FQGNSA. The CDR3: CASSARGGSGELFF. CDR3 DNA sequence: TGTGCCAGCAGCGCCCGGGGAGGGTCCGGGGAGCTGTTTTTT.

This clonotype was picked up a small number of times. The chain joins TRBV29-1 to TRBJ2-7; 10 nucleotides line up with TRBD2. The V and J ends lost 1 base and 7 bases, in that order; junction bases with no gene match: 7. This CDR3 has 14 residues. The germline V gene has CDR1 SQVTM and CDR2 ANQGSEA. Here the CDR3 reads CSVEGGLANEEQYF. DNA for the CDR3: TGCAGCGTTGAAGGGGGACTAGCGAACGAGGAGCAGTACTTC.

The chain carries TRBV7-6 and TRBJ2-5; TRBD2 agrees at 13 bases. Germline values: CDR1 SGHVS, CDR2 FNYEAQ. J gave up 4 bases and V 8 bases, and 13 bases lay outside the gene matches. CDR3 length equals 17 residues. For the CDR3, the DNA is TGTGCCAGCTGTATTCCGGGACTAGCGGGACTCGGAGAGACCCAGTACTTC. Its protein product is CASCIPGLAGLGETQYF.

This clonotype was observed at least ten times. The chain has TRBV12-3 or TRBV12-4 and TRBJ1-6, with D uncertain. This CDR3 spans 13 amino acids. Trimming stripped 4 bases from V and 11 bases from J, with 12 bases between. The CDR3 sequence: CASSSAGAAPLHF. The CDR3 coding sequence is TGTGCCAGCAGTTCAGCTGGAGCCGCACCCCTCCACTTT.

This clonotype was counted ten times or more. The J gene is TRBJ1-2, the V gene TRBV7-2; weak D call: TRBD1 (5 bases). V was shortened by 1 base and J by 5 bases, with 11 bases between the two germline ends. The germline gives CDR1 SGHTA, CDR2 FQGNSA. The CDR3 covers 14 residues. CDR3: CASSLGRGRYGYTF. CDR3 nucleotide sequence: TGTGCCAGCAGCTTAGGTCGGGGCCGATATGGCTACACCTTC.

This clonotype was seen at least ten times. The chain combines TRBV28 with TRBJ2-3; maybe TRBD2 (5 bases). Germline CDR1 reads MDHEN; CDR2 reads SYDVKM. The CDR3 has 12 residues. Trimming removed 8 bases from V and 4 bases from J, with 10 bases in between. The CDR3 protein is CASEKEADTQYF. The CDR3 DNA follows: TGTGCCAGCGAAAAGGAGGCAGATACGCAGTATTTT.